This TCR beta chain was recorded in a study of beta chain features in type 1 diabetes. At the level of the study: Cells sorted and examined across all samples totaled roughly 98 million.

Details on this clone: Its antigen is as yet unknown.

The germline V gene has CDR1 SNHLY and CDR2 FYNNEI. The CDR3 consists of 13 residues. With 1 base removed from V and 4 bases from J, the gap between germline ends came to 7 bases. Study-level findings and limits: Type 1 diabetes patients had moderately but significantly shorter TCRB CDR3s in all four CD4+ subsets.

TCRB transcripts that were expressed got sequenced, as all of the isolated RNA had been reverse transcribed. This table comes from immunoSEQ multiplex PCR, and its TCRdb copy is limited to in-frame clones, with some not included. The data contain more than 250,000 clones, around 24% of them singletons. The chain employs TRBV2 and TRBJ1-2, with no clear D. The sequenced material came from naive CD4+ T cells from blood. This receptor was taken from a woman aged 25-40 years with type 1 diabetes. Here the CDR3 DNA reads TGTGCCAGCAGTGAAGACAGCGGCTATGGCTACACCTTC. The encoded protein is CASSEDSGYGYTF.